These T cell receptor beta chains were read from a single sample in a study of T cell responses to AZD1222 COVID-19 vaccine. Assay: immunoSEQ multiplex PCR; the TCRdb copy retains only in-frame clones and omits some. The sample has around 110,000 clones; over 75% are singletons. Specimen: peripheral blood, collected on day 0 of MenACWY control vaccination. These receptors came from an adult in good health. Each CDR3 is given with its conserved first and last residue. The order of the fields is D gene, J gene, V gene, clone size, CDR3 protein, CDR3 DNA. A D gene is named only where the DNA matches it firmly. Clone size appears in some rows only: once, few, many, or a class for an expanded clone.

>TRBD1|TRBJ1-1|TRBV7-9|-
CASRLQGYTEAFF
TGTGCCAGCAGACTACAGGGGTACACTGAAGCTTTCTTT
>TRBD1|TRBJ2-3|TRBV9|once
CASSLIQGDTQYF
TGTGCCAGCAGCCTAATACAGGGGGATACGCAGTATTTT
>TRBD1|TRBJ1-4|TRBV5-5|-
CASSYATGGANEKLFF
TGTGCCAGCAGCTACGCCACAGGGGGTGCTAATGAAAAACTGTTTTTT
>-|TRBJ1-5|TRBV6-2/TRBV6-3|many
CASSYRRDQPQHF
TGTGCCAGCAGTTACAGAAGGGACCAGCCCCAGCATTTT
>-|TRBJ1-2|TRBV14|-
CASSPDGYGYTF
TGTGCCAGCAGCCCGGACGGCTATGGCTACACCTTC
>TRBD2|TRBJ2-1|TRBV9|-
CASSAMGLAPQSSQFF
TGTGCCAGCAGCGCAATGGGACTAGCACCACAATCGTCGCAGTTCTTC
>-|TRBJ1-5|TRBV2|-
CASSPTDSNQPQHF
TGTGCCAGCAGCCCGACAGATAGCAATCAGCCCCAGCATTTT
>TRBD1|TRBJ1-2|TRBV14|-
CASSPIEGQIYGYTF
TGTGCCAGCAGCCCGATAGAGGGACAGATCTATGGCTACACCTTC
>-|TRBJ1-2|TRBV27|-
CASSLSGSAVYGYTF
TGTGCCAGCAGTTTATCGGGGAGTGCGGTCTATGGCTACACCTTC
>TRBD1|TRBJ1-6|TRBV5-1|once
CASSLEGTGNSPLHF
TGCGCCAGCAGCTTGGAGGGGACAGGAAATTCACCCCTCCACTTT
>-|TRBJ2-5|TRBV29-1|-
CSVLGTGSTQYF
TGCAGCGTTCTAGGGACCGGTTCGACCCAGTACTTC
>TRBD1|TRBJ1-5|TRBV19|-
CASSIAPGQGAYSNQPQHF
TGTGCCAGTAGTATAGCCCCGGGACAGGGAGCTTATAGCAATCAGCCCCAGCATTTT
>TRBD1|TRBJ2-7|TRBV28|-
CASINSGQGAAYEQYF
TGTGCCAGCATCAATTCGGGACAGGGGGCGGCGTACGAGCAGTACTTC
>-|TRBJ1-4|TRBV28|-
CASSPSELRGEKLFF
TGTGCCAGCAGCCCCTCGGAACTACGAGGAGAAAAACTGTTTTTT
>-|TRBJ1-1|TRBV11-2|few
CASSSPRRGPEAFF
TGTGCCAGCAGCTCGCCCCGGCGAGGGCCTGAAGCTTTCTTT
>TRBD1|TRBJ1-1|TRBV5-1|once
CASSSGGTANTEAFF
TGCGCCAGCAGCTCGGGAGGGACAGCGAACACTGAAGCTTTCTTT
>-|TRBJ1-1|TRBV7-2|once
CASSLAPTGGNRNTEAFF
TGTGCCAGCAGCTTAGCGCCCACAGGCGGAAACCGGAACACTGAAGCTTTCTTT
>TRBD1|TRBJ1-6|TRBV11-2|-
CASSLTTGNSPLHF
TGTGCCAGCAGCTTAACGACAGGGAATTCACCCCTCCACTTT